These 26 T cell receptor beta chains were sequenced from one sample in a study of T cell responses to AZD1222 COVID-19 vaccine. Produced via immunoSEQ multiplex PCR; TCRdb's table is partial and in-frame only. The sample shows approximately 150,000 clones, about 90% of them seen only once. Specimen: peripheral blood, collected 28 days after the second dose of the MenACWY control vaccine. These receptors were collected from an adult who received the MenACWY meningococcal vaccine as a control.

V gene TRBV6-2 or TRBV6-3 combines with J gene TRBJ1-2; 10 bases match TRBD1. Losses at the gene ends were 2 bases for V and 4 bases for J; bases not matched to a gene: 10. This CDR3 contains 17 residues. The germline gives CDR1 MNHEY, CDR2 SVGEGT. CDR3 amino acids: CASSYPTGTGALYGYTF. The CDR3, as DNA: TGTGCCAGCAGTTACCCGACCGGGACAGGGGCCCTCTATGGCTACACCTTC.

The CDR3 coding sequence is TGTGCCAGCAGCTCCTATTCCACAGATACGCAGTATTTT. Its protein is CASSSYSTDTQYF. The rearrangement links TRBV7-2 to TRBJ2-3; D is ambiguous. The CDR3 sequence is 13 residues long. Germline V gene data show CDR1 as SGHTA and CDR2 as FQGNSA. Trimming pared 4 bases from V and 2 bases from J, leaving 7 bases between.

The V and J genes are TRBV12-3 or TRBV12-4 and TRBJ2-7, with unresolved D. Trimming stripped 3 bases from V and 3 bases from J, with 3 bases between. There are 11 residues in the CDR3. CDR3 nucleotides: TGTGCCAGCAGTTTGGTCTACGAGCAGTACTTC. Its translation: CASSLVYEQYF.

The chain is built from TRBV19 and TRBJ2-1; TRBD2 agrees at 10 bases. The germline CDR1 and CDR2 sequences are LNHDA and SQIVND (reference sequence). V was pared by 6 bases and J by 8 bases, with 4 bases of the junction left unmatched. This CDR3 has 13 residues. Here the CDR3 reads CASRTGTSDEQFF. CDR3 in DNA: TGTGCCAGTAGGACCGGGACTAGCGATGAGCAGTTCTTC.

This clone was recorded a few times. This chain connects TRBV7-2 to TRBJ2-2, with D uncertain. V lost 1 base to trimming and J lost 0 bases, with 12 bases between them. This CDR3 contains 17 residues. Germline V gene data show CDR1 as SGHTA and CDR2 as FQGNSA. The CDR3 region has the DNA TGTGCCAGCAGCTTAGGAGTCCCCGGTACGAACACCGGGGAGCTGTTTTTT. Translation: CASSLGVPGTNTGELFF.

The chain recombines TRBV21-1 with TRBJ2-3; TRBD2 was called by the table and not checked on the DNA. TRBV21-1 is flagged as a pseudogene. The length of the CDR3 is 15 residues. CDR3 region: CASSKCGREGDTQYF. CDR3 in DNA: TGTGCCAGCAGCAAGTGCGGGAGGGAGGGAGATACGCAGTATTTT.

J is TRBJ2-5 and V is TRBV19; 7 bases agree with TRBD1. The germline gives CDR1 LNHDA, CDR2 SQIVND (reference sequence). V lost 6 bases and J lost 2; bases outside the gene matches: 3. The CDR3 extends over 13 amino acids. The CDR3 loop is CASSTQGQETQYF. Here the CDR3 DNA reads TGTGCCAGTAGCACACAGGGGCAAGAGACCCAGTACTTC.

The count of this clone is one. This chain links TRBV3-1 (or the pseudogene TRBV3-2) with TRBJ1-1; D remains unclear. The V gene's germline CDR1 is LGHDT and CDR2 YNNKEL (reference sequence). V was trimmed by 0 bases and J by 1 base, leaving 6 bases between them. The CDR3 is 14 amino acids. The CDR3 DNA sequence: TGTGCCAGCAGCCAAGAGCCGGGGAACACTGAAGCTTTCTTT. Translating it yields CASSQEPGNTEAFF.

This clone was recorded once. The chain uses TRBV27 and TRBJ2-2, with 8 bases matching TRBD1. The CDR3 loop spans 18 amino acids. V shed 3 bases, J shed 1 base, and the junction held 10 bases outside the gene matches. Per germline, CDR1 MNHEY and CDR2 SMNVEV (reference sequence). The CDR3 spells CASSLRETGGLNTGELFF. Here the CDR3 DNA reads TGTGCCAGCAGTTTGCGAGAAACAGGGGGATTGAACACCGGGGAGCTGTTTTTT.

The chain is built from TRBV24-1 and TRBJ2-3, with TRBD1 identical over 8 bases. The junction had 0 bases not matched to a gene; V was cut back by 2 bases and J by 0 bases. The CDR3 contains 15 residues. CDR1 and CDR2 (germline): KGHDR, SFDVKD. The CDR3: CATSDWTGSTDTQYF. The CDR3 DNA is TGTGCCACCAGTGATTGGACAGGGAGCACAGATACGCAGTATTTT.

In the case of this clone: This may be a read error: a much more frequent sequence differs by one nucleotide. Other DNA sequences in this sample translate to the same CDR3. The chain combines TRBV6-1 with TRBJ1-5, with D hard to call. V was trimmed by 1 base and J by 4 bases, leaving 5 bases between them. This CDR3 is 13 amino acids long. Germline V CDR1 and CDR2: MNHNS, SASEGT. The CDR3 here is CASSEGINQPQHF. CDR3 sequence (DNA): TGTGCCAGCAGTGAAGGAATAAATCAGCCCCAGCATTTT.

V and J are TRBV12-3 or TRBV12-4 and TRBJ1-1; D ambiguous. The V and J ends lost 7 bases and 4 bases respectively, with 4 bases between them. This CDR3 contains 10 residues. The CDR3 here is CASKATEAFF. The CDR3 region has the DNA TGTGCCAGCAAAGCCACTGAAGCTTTCTTT.

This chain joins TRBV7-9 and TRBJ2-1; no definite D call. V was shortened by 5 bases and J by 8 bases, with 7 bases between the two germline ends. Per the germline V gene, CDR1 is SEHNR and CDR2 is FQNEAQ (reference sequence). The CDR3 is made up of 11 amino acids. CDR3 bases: TGTGCCAGCAGCCAGTCCGATGAGCAGTTCTTC. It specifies CASSQSDEQFF. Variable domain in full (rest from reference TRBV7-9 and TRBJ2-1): DTGVSQNPRHKITKRGQNVTFRCDPISEHNRLYWYRQTLGQGPEFLTYFQNEAQLEKSRLLSDRFSAERPKGSFSTLEIQRTEQGDSAMYLCASSQSDEQFFGPGTRLTVL.

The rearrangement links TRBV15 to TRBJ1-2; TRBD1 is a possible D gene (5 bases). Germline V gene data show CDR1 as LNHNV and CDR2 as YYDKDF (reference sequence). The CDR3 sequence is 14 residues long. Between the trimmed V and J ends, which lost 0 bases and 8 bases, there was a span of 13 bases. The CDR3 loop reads CATSRDLAGGGYTF. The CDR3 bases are TGTGCCACCAGCAGAGATCTGGCCGGGGGAGGCTACACCTTC.

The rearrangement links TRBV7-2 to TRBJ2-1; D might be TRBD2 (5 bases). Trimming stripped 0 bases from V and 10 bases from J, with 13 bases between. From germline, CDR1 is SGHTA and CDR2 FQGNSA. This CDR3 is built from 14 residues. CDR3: CASSLAGGAREQFF. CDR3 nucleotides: TGTGCCAGCAGCTTAGCAGGAGGCGCGCGAGAGCAGTTCTTC.

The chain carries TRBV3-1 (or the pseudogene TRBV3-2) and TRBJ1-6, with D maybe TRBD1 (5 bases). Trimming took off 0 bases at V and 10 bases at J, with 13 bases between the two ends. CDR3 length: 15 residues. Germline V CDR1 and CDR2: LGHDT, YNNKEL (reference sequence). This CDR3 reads CASSQDGTGSSPLHF. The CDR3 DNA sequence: TGTGCCAGCAGCCAAGACGGAACAGGTTCCTCACCCCTCCACTTT.

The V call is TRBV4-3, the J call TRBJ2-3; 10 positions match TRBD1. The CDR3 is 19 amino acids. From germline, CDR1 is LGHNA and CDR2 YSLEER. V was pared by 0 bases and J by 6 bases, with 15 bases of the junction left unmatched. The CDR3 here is CASSQERGARQGASDTQYF. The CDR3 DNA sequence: TGCGCCAGCAGCCAAGAAAGGGGGGCCAGACAGGGGGCGTCCGATACGCAGTATTTT.

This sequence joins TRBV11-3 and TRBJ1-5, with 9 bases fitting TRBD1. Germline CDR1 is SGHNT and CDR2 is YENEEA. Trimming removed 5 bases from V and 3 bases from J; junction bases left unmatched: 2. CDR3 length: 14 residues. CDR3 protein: CASSRTGVNQPQHF. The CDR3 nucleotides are TGTGCCAGCAGCAGGACAGGGGTCAATCAGCCCCAGCATTTT.

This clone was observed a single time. CDR3 region: CATSRAGAPRGETQYF. The DNA for the CDR3 is TGTGCCACCAGTAGAGCAGGGGCCCCCCGGGGGGAGACCCAGTACTTC. The rearrangement links TRBV24-1 to TRBJ2-5; TRBD1 or TRBD2 may be the D gene (6 bases each). Germline V gene data show CDR1 as KGHDR and CDR2 as SFDVKD. CDR3 length equals 16 residues. Trimming took 6 bases from V and 5 from J, leaving 21 bases between them.

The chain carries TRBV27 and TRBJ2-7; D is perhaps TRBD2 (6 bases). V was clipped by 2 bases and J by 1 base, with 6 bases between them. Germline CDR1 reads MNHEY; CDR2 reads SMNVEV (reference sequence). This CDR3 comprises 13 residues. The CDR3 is CASSLGLSYEQYF. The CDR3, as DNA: TGTGCCAGCAGTTTAGGACTATCCTACGAGCAGTACTTC.

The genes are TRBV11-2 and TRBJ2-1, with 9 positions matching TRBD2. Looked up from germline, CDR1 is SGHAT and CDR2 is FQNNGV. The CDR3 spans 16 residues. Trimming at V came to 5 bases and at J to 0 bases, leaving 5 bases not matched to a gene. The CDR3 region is CASSVNSGSSYNEQFF. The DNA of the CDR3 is TGTGCCAGCAGCGTGAATAGCGGGAGCTCCTACAATGAGCAGTTCTTC.

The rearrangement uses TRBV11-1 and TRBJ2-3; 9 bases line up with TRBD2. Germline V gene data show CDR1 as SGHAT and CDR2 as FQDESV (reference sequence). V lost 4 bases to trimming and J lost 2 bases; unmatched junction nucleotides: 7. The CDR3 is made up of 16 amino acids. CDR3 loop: CASSSLLAGTTDTQYF. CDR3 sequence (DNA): TGTGCCAGCAGCTCCTTGCTAGCGGGGACCACAGATACGCAGTATTTT.

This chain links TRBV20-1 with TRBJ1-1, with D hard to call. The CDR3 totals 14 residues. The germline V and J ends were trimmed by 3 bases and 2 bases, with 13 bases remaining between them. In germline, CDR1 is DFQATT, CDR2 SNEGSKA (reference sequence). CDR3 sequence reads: CSASKPPDNTEAFF. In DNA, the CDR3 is TGCAGTGCTAGTAAACCCCCAGATAACACTGAAGCTTTCTTT.

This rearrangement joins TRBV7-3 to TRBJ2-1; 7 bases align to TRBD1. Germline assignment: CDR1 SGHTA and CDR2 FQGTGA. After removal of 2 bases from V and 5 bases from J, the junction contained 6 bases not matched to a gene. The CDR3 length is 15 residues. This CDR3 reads CASSLLGTENNEQFF. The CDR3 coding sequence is TGTGCCAGCAGCTTATTAGGGACAGAAAACAATGAGCAGTTCTTC.

CDR3 coding DNA: TGTGCCAGCAAAGGTCCGGGCTTGGGCACCGGGGAGCTGTTTTTT. Encoded protein: CASKGPGLGTGELFF. The chain has TRBV2 and TRBJ2-2; no definite D call. The V and J ends lost 7 bases and 4 bases respectively, with 16 bases between them. Germline CDR1 and CDR2: SNHLY and FYNNEI. The CDR3 is made up of 15 amino acids.

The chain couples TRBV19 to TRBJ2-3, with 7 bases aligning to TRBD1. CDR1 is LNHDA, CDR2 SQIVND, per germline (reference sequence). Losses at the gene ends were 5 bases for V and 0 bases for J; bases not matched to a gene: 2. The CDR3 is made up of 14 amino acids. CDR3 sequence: CASSPGQSTDTQYF. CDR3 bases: TGTGCCAGTAGTCCGGGACAGAGCACAGATACGCAGTATTTT.